This TCR beta chain originates from a study of cytomegalovirus exposure and HLA in healthy donors. V was pared by 7 bases and J by 7 bases, with 14 bases between. The germline V gene has CDR1 MGHDK and CDR2 SYGVNS. The CDR3 extends over 12 amino acids. It was with 60 Vbeta and 13 Jbeta primers that the PCR ran. Some clones are missing from TCRdb's copy, which holds only in-frame ones; the method was immunoSEQ multiplex PCR. The repertoire holds roughly 130,000 clones, with roughly three quarters as singletons. The sample holds one count of this clone. The sequenced sample consisted of PBMCs. This sequence was found in a man aged 18 to 30 in good health and CMV-seronegative. The chain employs TRBV25-1 and TRBJ2-7, with a tentative D call TRBD1 (6 bases). The CDR3 reads CASKDSLKEQYF. The CDR3 DNA is TGTGCCAGCAAGGACAGTTTAAAGGAGCAGTACTTC.